This T cell receptor beta chain was identified during a study of OX40 agonist ivuxolimab in advanced cancers. Profiled with immunoSEQ multiplex PCR; TCRdb holds only in-frame clones, not every one. The sample has tens of thousands of clones, approximately 81% seen once; the top ten hold over 10%. V dropped 5 bases and J dropped 6; count of bases not matched to a gene: 3. Germline V lookup: CDR1 SGHAT, CDR2 FQDESV (reference sequence). The length of the CDR3 is 13 residues. The genes are TRBV11-1 and TRBJ2-1, with 8 bases aligning to TRBD1. The material was CD4+ or CD8+ T cells sorted from blood, obtained in a trial of the OX40 agonist ivuxolimab. The source of this sequence is an adult with an advanced solid tumor such as melanoma, head and neck, liver or kidney cancer. CDR3: CASSRQGANEQFF. CDR3 in DNA: TGTGCCAGCAGCCGGCAGGGGGCCAATGAGCAGTTCTTC.